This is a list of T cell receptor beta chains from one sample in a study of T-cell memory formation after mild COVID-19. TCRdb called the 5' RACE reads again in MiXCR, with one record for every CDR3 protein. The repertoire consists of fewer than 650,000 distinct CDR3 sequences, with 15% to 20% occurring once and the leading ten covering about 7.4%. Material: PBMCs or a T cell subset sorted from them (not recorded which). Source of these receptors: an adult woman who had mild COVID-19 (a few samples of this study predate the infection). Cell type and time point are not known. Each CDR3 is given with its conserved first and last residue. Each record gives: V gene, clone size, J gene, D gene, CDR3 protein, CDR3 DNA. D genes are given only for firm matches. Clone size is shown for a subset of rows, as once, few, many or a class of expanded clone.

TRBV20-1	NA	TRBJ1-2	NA	CSARVVGSLGLLRGYTF	TGCAGTGCTAGAGTTGTGGGCTCTCTGGGCCTCCTCCGGGGCTACACCTTC
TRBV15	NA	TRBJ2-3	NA	CATSRGFGTDTQYF	TGTGCCACCAGCAGAGGGTTCGGCACAGATACGCAGTATTTT
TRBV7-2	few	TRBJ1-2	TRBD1	CASSPGQGGFGYTF	TGTGCCAGCAGCCCCGGACAGGGAGGATTTGGCTACACCTTC
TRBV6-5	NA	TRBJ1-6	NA	CASSYSGLPSSPLHF	TGTGCCAGCAGTTACTCGGGACTGCCTAGTTCACCCCTCCACTTT
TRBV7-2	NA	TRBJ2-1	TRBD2	CASSITSGRPPGQQFF	TGTGCCAGCAGCATTACTAGCGGGAGGCCCCCTGGCCAGCAGTTCTTC
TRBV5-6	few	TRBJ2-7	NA	CASSLVGRVYEQYF	TGTGCCAGCAGCTTGGTTGGCAGAGTCTACGAGCAGTACTTC
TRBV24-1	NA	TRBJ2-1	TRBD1	CATSPGTGINEQFF	TGTGCCACCAGTCCAGGGACAGGAATCAATGAGCAGTTCTTC
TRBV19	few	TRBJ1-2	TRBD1	CASLPRDRGRGYTF	TGTGCCAGTCTCCCCCGGGACAGGGGTCGGGGCTACACCTTC
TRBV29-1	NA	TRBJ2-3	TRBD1	CSVGGQVSTADTQYF	TGCAGCGTTGGGGGACAGGTCTCTACAGCAGATACGCAGTATTTT
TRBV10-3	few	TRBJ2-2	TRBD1	CAGRGQGGTGELFF	TGTGCCGGCCGGGGACAGGGAGGAACCGGGGAGCTGTTTTTT
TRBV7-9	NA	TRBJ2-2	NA	CASRVSQITGELFF	TGTGCCAGCAGGGTTTCGCAGATCACCGGGGAGCTGTTTTTT
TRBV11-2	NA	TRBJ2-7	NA	CASSFSVTNEQYF	TGTGCCAGCAGCTTTTCCGTAACCAACGAGCAGTACTTC
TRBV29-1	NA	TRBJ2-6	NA	CSVVGAGANVLTF	TGCAGCGTTGTAGGCGCTGGGGCCAACGTCCTGACTTTC
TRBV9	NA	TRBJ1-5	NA	CASSVGSSNQPQHF	TGTGCCAGCAGCGTAGGGTCTAGCAATCAGCCCCAGCATTTT
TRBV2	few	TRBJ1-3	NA	CASSEDRGSWYF	TGTGCCAGCAGTGAAGACCGGGGGAGTTGGTATTTT
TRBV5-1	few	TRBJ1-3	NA	CASSTGDLNSGNTIYF	TGCGCCAGCAGCACCGGGGACCTGAACTCTGGAAACACCATATATTTT
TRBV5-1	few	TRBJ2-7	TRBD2	CASSPGLAAEQEQYF	TGCGCCAGCAGCCCGGGACTAGCGGCGGAACAGGAGCAGTACTTC
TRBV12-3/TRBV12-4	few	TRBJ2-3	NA	CASRRRSRSTDTQYF	TGTGCCAGCAGGCGCCGGAGTCGTAGCACAGATACGCAGTATTTT
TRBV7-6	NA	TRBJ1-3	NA	CASSLDGTGSGNTIYF	TGTGCCAGCAGCTTGGACGGGACGGGCTCTGGAAACACCATATATTTT
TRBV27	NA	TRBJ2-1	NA	CASSFRPPSSYNEQFF	TGTGCCAGCAGTTTCCGCCCTCCGAGCTCCTACAATGAGCAGTTCTTC
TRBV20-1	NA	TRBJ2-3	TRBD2	CSASEFGLAGGSDTQYF	TGCAGTGCTTCTGAATTTGGACTAGCGGGAGGCTCAGATACGCAGTATTTT
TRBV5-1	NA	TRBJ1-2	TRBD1	CASSPEDRGWPYGYTF	TGCGCCAGCAGCCCAGAGGACAGGGGGTGGCCCTATGGCTACACCTTC
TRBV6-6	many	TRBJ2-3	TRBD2	CASTLAGGLGTQYF	TGTGCCAGCACTCTAGCGGGAGGGCTGGGTACGCAGTATTTT
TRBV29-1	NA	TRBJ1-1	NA	CSAITNTEAFF	TGCAGCGCGATTACGAACACTGAAGCTTTCTTT
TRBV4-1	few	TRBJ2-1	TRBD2	CASSQEGLAELSYNEQFF	TGCGCCAGCAGCCAAGAAGGGCTAGCGGAACTTTCCTACAATGAGCAGTTCTTC
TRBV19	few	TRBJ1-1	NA	CASSYRDSYTEAFF	TGTGCCAGTAGCTATCGGGACTCGTACACTGAAGCTTTCTTT
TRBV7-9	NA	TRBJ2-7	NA	CASPRPHEQYF	TGTGCCAGCCCAAGGCCCCACGAGCAGTACTTC
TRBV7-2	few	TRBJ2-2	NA	CASSLVQGVGELFF	TGTGCCAGCAGCTTAGTACAGGGCGTCGGGGAGCTGTTTTTT
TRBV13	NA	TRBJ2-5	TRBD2	CASSSGRGVQETQYF	TGTGCCAGCAGCTCCGGACGGGGGGTCCAAGAGACCCAGTACTTC
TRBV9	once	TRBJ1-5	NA	CASSVTGDLHQPQHF	TGTGCCAGCAGCGTGACAGGAGACCTCCATCAGCCCCAGCATTTT
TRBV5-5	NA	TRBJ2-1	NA	CASSLVSVNEQFF	TGTGCCAGCAGCTTGGTTAGCGTCAATGAGCAGTTCTTC
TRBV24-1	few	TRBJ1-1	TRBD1	CATRGQGFTEAFF	TGTGCCACCAGAGGACAGGGCTTCACTGAAGCTTTCTTT
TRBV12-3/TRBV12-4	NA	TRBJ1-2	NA	CASSFTGLRGYTF	TGTGCCAGCAGTTTTACAGGGTTGCGGGGCTACACCTTC
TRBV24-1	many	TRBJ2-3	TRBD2	CATSDLGTSGESVDTQYF	TGTGCCACCAGTGATTTGGGGACTAGCGGGGAGTCAGTAGATACGCAGTATTTT
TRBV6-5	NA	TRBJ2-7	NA	CASSYSNRAPLVREQYF	TGTGCCAGCAGTTACTCAAACAGGGCCCCGCTGGTGCGGGAGCAGTACTTC
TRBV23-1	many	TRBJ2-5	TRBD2	CASSPPPAGAKETQYF	TGCGCCAGCAGTCCCCCCCCAGCGGGAGCTAAAGAGACCCAGTACTTC
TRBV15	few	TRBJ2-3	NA	CATSRDRGFGGSITDTQYF	TGTGCCACCAGCAGAGATCGGGGGTTTGGAGGTAGTATAACAGATACGCAGTATTTT
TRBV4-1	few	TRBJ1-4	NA	CASSPDTRNEKLFF	TGCGCCAGCAGCCCCGACACCCGAAATGAAAAACTGTTTTTT
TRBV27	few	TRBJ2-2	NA	CAIMSGANTGELFF	TGTGCCATAATGAGCGGCGCGAACACCGGGGAGCTGTTTTTT
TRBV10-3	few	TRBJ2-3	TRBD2	CAISEGEGPGTQYF	TGTGCCATCAGTGAGGGGGAGGGCCCGGGTACGCAGTATTTT
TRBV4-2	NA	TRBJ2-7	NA	CASSQFTGTASYEQYF	TGTGCCAGCAGCCAGTTCACCGGGACGGCCTCCTACGAGCAGTACTTC
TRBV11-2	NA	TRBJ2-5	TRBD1	CASRSRQGVQETQYF	TGTGCCAGCAGATCTAGACAGGGGGTCCAAGAGACCCAGTACTTC
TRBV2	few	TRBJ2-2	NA	CASIGLANTGELFF	TGTGCCAGCATCGGCCTCGCGAACACCGGGGAGCTGTTTTTT
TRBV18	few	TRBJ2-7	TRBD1	CASSSYRGPGSYEQYF	TGTGCCAGCTCATCATACAGGGGGCCCGGCTCCTACGAGCAGTACTTC
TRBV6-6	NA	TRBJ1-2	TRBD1	CASSYSGQGKSLNYGYTF	TGTGCCAGCAGTTACTCGGGACAGGGCAAGTCCCTTAACTATGGCTACACCTTC
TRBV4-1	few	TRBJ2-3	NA	CASSQVGTSTDTQYF	TGCGCCAGCAGCCAAGTGGGAACTAGCACAGATACGCAGTATTTT
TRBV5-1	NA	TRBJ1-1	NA	CASSALGGTEAFF	TGCGCCAGCAGCGCCCTCGGCGGGACTGAAGCTTTCTTT
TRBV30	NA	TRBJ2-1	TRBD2	CAWSVDLAGGSPYNEQFF	TGTGCCTGGAGTGTGGATCTAGCGGGAGGGAGTCCCTACAATGAGCAGTTCTTC
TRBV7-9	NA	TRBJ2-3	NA	CASSGSRPSRTDTQYF	TGTGCCAGCAGCGGATCCCGTCCCAGCCGCACAGATACGCAGTATTTT
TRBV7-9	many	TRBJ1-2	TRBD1	CASSEGQGYGYTF	TGTGCCAGCAGCGAAGGACAGGGTTATGGCTACACCTTC